These 8 T cell receptor beta chains were sequenced from one sample in a study of T-cell reconstitution after alpha-beta-depleted transplantation in children. Unique molecular identifiers were built into the TCRbeta library. TCRdb re-derived calls from the PCR reads in MiXCR, one entry per CDR3 protein. The data contain a few hundred thousand distinct CDR3 sequences, over 9% of them seen just once; the ten biggest clones take up 2.4%. The sample here was PBMCs from the stem cell graft donor, taken from the stem cell graft. All receptors come from a human donor who donated a stem cell graft to a child with acute lymphoblastic leukemia.

This clonotype occurred many times. V and J are TRBV12-3 or TRBV12-4 and TRBJ1-5, with a possible D match to TRBD1 (5 bases). The CDR3 has 14 residues. The V end lost 5 bases, the J end lost 0 bases, and 8 bases lay between the germline ends. The CDR3 nucleotides read TGTGCCAGCAGTGCCAGGGCTAGCAATCAGCCCCAGCATTTT. Amino acids: CASSARASNQPQHF.

This chain connects TRBV12-3 or TRBV12-4 to TRBJ2-2; 7 bases fit TRBD2. The junction had 6 bases not matched to a gene; V was cut back by 5 bases and J by 3 bases. The CDR3 runs to 15 residues. CDR3 in amino acids: CASSERLAHTGELFF. CDR3 nucleotides: TGTGCCAGCAGTGAGCGACTAGCCCACACCGGGGAGCTGTTTTTT.

The sample holds a few counts of this clonotype. The chain recombines TRBV7-9 with TRBJ2-7, with TRBD1 matching over 8 bases. CDR3 length equals 13 residues. Germline-derived CDR1 and CDR2 are SEHNR and FQNEAQ (reference sequence). Trimming took 5 bases from V and 13 from J; bases not matched to a gene: 13. For the CDR3, the DNA is TGTGCCAGCAGCCCGGCAGGGGGCAACCACGAATACTTC. As protein: CASSPAGGNHEYF.

This clonotype was seen a handful of times. The CDR3 nucleotides read TGTGCCAGCAGCTCCGTCCAAGGTGCCAGGATCAACGTCCTGACTTTC. Its translation: CASSSVQGARINVLTF. The chain uses TRBV11-2 and TRBJ2-6; no firm D call. V lost 4 bases and J lost 9, with 19 bases in between. CDR3 size: 16 residues. Germline CDR1 reads SGHAT; CDR2 reads FQNNGV.

This clonotype was seen ten or more times. The chain is built from TRBV11-2 and TRBJ2-2; 8 bases match TRBD2. With 1 base clipped from V and 4 bases from J, the junction kept 5 bases outside the gene matches. Germline CDR1 reads SGHAT; CDR2 reads FQNNGV. The length of the CDR3 is 16 residues. This CDR3 is CASSLVTSGGTGELFF. The CDR3 nucleotides read TGTGCCAGCAGCTTAGTCACTAGCGGAGGCACCGGGGAGCTGTTTTTT.

There are a few counts of this clonotype. This rearrangement joins TRBV20-1 to TRBJ1-5; 8 bases match TRBD1. This CDR3 has 18 residues. Per germline, CDR1 DFQATT and CDR2 SNEGSKA (reference sequence). V lost 0 bases and J lost 7; bases outside the gene matches: 17. The CDR3 region is CSARDDGVRGRAWQPQHF. In DNA, the CDR3 is TGCAGTGCTAGAGATGATGGGGTCAGGGGGCGTGCGTGGCAGCCCCAGCATTTT.

This clonotype has only a few counts. V gene TRBV7-2 combines with J gene TRBJ2-5, with TRBD2 identical over 7 bases. Germline CDR1 and CDR2: SGHTA and FQGNSA. The junction had 15 bases not matched to a gene; V was cut back by 4 bases and J by 4 bases. This CDR3 region has 17 residues. The CDR3 bases are TGTGCCAGCAGCTCTGGGCAGGGAGCGGGATCGGGAGAGACCCAGTACTTC. Amino acid sequence: CASSSGQGAGSGETQYF.

This clonotype was observed a handful of times. V gene TRBV27 combines with J gene TRBJ2-5, with TRBD2 matching over 7 bases. J was trimmed by 1 base and V by 8 bases; bases with no gene match: 1. The CDR3 extends over 12 amino acids. Germline lookup yields CDR1 MNHEY and CDR2 SMNVEV (reference sequence). CDR3 residues: CASGEGQETQYF. The CDR3 region has the DNA TGTGCCAGCGGGGAGGGCCAAGAGACCCAGTACTTC.